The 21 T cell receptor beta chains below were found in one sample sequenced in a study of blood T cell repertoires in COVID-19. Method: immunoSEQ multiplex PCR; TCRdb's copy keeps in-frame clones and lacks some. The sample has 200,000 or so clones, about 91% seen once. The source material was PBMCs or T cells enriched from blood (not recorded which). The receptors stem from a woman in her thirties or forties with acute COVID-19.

Here the CDR3 DNA reads TGCGCCAGCAGCCAACCCGGGCGGGGGGAAGAGACCCAGTACTTC. The encoded protein is CASSQPGRGEETQYF. The chain uses TRBV4-1 and TRBJ2-5, with 8 bases identical to TRBD2. Unmatched junction bases numbered 5, after V lost 2 bases and J lost 3 bases. The CDR3 runs 15 residues. CDR1 is MGHRA and CDR2 is YSYEKL in the germline V gene.

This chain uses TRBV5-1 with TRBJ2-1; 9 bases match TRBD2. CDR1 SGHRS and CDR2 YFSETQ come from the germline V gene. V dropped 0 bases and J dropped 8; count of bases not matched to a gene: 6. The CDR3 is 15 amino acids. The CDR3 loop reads CASSLVAGGSDEQFF. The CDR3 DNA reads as TGCGCCAGCAGCTTGGTGGCGGGAGGGTCGGATGAGCAGTTCTTC.

The CDR3 DNA reads TGTGCCAGCAGCCAAGCCGCAGGGAACACTGAAGCTTTCTTT. Protein product: CASSQAAGNTEAFF. The chain carries TRBV3-1 (or the pseudogene TRBV3-2) and TRBJ1-1; the D is unclear. The CDR3 has 14 residues. The germline V gene encodes CDR1 LGHDT and CDR2 YNNKEL (reference sequence). V lost 1 base and J lost 1, with 7 bases in between.

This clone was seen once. The DNA for the CDR3 is TGTGCCAGCAGCTTCGTAGGGGGCGTTGCCAAAAACATTCAGTACTTC. Protein: CASSFVGGVAKNIQYF. V is TRBV7-2 and J is TRBJ2-4, with 7 bases matching TRBD1. V gave up 3 bases and J gave up 1 base; unmatched junction bases: 6. CDR3 size: 16 residues. Per germline, CDR1 SGHTA and CDR2 FQGNSA.

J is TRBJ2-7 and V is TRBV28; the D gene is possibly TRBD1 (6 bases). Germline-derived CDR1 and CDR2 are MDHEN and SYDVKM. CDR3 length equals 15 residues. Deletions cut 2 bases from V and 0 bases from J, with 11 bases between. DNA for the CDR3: TGTGCCAGCAGTTTACGCGCGACAGGCTCCTACGAGCAGTACTTC. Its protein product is CASSLRATGSYEQYF. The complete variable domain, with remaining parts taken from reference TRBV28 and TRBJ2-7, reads DVKVTQSSRYLVKRTGEKVFLECVQDMDHENMFWYRQDPGLGLRLIYFSYDVKMKEKGDIPEGYSVSREKKERFSLILESASTNQTSMYLCASSLRATGSYEQYFGPGTRLTVT.

The CDR3 sequence: CASSSVQETQYF. The CDR3 DNA is TGCGCCAGCAGCTCGGTCCAAGAGACCCAGTACTTC. This chain connects TRBV5-1 to TRBJ2-5, with D hard to call. The CDR3 runs 12 residues. V lost 3 bases to trimming and J lost 1 base, with 4 bases between them. CDR1 and CDR2 (germline): SGHRS, YFSETQ.

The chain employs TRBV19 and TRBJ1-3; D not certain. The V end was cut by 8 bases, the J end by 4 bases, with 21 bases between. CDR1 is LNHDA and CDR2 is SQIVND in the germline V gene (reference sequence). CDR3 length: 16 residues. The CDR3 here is CASLAGKTSGGNTIYF. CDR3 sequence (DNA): TGTGCCAGTTTGGCAGGTAAAACCTCGGGAGGAAACACCATATATTTT.

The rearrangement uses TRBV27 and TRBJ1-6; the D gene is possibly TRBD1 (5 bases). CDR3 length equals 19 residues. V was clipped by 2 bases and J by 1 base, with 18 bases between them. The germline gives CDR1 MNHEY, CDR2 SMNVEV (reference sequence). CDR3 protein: CASSLRIGGGFSYNSPLHF. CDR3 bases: TGTGCCAGCAGTTTAAGGATCGGGGGAGGGTTTTCCTATAATTCACCCCTCCACTTT.

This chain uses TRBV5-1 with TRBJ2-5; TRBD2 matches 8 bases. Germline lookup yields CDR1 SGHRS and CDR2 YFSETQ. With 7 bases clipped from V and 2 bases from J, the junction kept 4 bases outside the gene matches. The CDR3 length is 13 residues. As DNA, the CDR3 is TGCGCCAGCTCCCGGGGGGGGCAAGAGACCCAGTACTTC. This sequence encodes CASSRGGQETQYF.

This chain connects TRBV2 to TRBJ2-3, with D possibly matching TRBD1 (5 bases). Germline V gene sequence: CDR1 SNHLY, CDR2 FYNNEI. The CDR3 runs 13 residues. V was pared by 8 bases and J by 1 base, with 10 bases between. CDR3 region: CASGLGGTDTQYF. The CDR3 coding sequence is TGTGCCAGCGGCCTAGGGGGCACAGATACGCAGTATTTT.

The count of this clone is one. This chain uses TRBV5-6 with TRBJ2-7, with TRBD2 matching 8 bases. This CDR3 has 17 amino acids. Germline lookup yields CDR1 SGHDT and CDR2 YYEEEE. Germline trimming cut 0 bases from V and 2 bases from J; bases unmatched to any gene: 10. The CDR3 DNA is TGTGCCAGCAGCTTGGAAAGTTTAGCGGGGACCACCTACGAGCAGTACTTC. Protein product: CASSLESLAGTTYEQYF.

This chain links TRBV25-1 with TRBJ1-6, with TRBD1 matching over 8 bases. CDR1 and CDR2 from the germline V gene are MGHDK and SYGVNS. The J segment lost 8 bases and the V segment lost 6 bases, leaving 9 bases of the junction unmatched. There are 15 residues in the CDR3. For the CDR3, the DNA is TGTGCCAGCAGCGATGGGACAGGTGAATATTCACCCCTCCACTTT. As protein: CASSDGTGEYSPLHF.

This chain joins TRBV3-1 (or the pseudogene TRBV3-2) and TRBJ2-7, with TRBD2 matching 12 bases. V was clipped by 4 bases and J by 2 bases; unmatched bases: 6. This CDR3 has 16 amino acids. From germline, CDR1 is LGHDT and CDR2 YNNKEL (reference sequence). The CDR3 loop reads CASSRLTSGSPYEQYF. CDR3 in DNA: TGTGCCAGCAGCCGATTGACTAGCGGGAGCCCCTACGAGCAGTACTTC.

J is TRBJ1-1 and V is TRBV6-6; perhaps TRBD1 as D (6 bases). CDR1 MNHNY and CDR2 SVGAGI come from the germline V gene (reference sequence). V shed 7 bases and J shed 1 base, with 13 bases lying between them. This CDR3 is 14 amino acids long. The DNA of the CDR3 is TGTGCCAGCAACCCGACAGGAAAGAACACTGAAGCTTTCTTT. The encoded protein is CASNPTGKNTEAFF.

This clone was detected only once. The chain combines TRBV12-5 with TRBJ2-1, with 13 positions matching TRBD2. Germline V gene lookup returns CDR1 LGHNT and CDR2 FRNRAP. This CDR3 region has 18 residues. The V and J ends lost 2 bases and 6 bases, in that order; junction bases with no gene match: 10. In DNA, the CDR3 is TGTGCTAGTGGTTTGCCCACTAGCGGGGGGGAATCAATCAATGAGCAGTTCTTC. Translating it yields CASGLPTSGGESINEQFF.

CDR3: CASGRARRGMETQYF. The DNA for the CDR3 is TGTGCCAGTGGGCGGGCGAGGAGGGGCATGGAGACCCAGTACTTC. The chain has TRBV6-5 and TRBJ2-5, with a possible D match to TRBD2 (6 bases). Trimming took off 9 bases at V and 5 bases at J, with 22 bases between the two ends. The CDR3 covers 15 residues. CDR1 is MNHEY and CDR2 is SVGAGI in the germline V gene.

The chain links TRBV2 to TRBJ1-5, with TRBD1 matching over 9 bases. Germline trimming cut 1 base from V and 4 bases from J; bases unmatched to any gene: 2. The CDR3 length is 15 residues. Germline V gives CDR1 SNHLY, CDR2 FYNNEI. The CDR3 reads CASSEGDRGNQPQHF. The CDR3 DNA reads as TGTGCCAGCAGTGAAGGAGACAGGGGGAATCAGCCCCAGCATTTT.

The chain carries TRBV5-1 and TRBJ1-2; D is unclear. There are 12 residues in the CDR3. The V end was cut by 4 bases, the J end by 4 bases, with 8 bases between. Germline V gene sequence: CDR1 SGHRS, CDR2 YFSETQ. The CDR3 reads CASSLDGYGYTF. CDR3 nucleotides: TGCGCCAGCAGCCTGGACGGCTATGGCTACACCTTC.

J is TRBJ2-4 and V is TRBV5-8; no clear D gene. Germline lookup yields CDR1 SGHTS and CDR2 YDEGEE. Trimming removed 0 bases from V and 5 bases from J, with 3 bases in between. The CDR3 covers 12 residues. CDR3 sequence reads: CASSLAENIQYF. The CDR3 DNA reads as TGTGCCAGCAGCTTGGCGGAAAACATTCAGTACTTC.

CDR3 protein: CASRGRGTDTQYF. CDR3 coding DNA: TGCGCCAGCAGGGGGAGGGGCACAGATACGCAGTATTTT. The chain carries TRBV4-3 and TRBJ2-3, with 7 bases identical to TRBD2. The CDR3 is made up of 13 amino acids. Germline CDR1 and CDR2: LGHNA and YSLEER. After removal of 6 bases from V and 1 base from J, the junction contained 1 base not matched to a gene.

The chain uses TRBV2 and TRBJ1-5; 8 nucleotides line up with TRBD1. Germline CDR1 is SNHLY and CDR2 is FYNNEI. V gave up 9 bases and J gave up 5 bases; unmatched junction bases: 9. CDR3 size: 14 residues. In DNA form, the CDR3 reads TGTGCCAGAACTGGGACAGGAGATGATCAGCCCCAGCATTTT. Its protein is CARTGTGDDQPQHF.